The 21 T cell receptor beta chains presented below share a single source sample, sequenced in a study of blood T cells in healthy people across ages. A second PCR of about 7 to 12 cycles used a sample-barcoded 5' primer and a J-beta primer mix. TCRdb analysed the 5' RACE reads with MiXCR anew, one entry per CDR3 protein. This sample carries 650,000 to 800,000 distinct CDR3 sequences, around 43% of them seen once, and the ten largest clones take roughly 19%. The material sequenced was blood. These TCRs come from a man aged 60 to 69 in good health.

CDR3 bases: TGTGCCAGCTCACCGACAGAAAATAACTACGAGCAGTACTTC. Translation gives CASSPTENNYEQYF. The chain uses TRBV18 and TRBJ2-7, with D maybe TRBD1 (5 bases). The CDR3 has 14 amino acids. Trimming left V 3 bases short and J 3 bases short, with 12 bases between. Germline loops: CDR1 KGHSH, CDR2 LQKENI. Looking up the rest from reference TRBV18 and TRBJ2-7 gives the full variable domain: NAGVMQNPRHLVRRRGQEARLRCSPMKGHSHVYWYRQLPEEGLKFMVYLQKENIIDESGMPKERFSAEFPKEGPSILRIQQVVRGDSAAYFCASSPTENNYEQYFGPGTRLTVT.

This chain joins TRBV6-2 or TRBV6-3 and TRBJ2-7; 8 nucleotides match TRBD2. The end of the DNA is better explained by TRBJ2-5, so the J call may be wrong. The germline V gene encodes CDR1 MNHEY and CDR2 SVGEGT. This CDR3 comprises 13 residues. This CDR3 reads CASSGTSGETQYF. The CDR3 coding sequence is TGTGCCAGCAGTGGCACTAGCGGAGAGACCCAGTACTTC.

This clonotype has a single count. The rearrangement uses TRBV3-1 and TRBJ2-5; TRBD2 matches 7 bases. The tail of the sequence fits TRBJ2-7 better, so the J call may be wrong. The germline CDR1 and CDR2 sequences are LGHDT and YNNKEL (reference sequence). The CDR3 spans 15 residues. The CDR3 spells CASSQDPGLGYEQYF. The CDR3 nucleotides read TGTGCCAGCAGCCAAGATCCCGGACTAGGCTACGAGCAGTACTTC.

This chain joins TRBV21-1 and TRBJ2-2; the DNA was not used to check the table's D call, TRBD1. TRBV21-1 is deemed a pseudogene. CDR3 length equals 17 residues. The CDR3 loop is CASSKGRDGTNTGELFF. The CDR3 bases are TGTGCCAGCAGCAAAGGGCGGGACGGAACGAACACCGGGGAGCTGTTTTTT.

This chain links TRBV6-2 or TRBV6-3 with TRBJ2-7; 8 bases line up with TRBD1. V trimming: 4 bases; J trimming: 5 bases; junction bases outside the gene matches: 10. Germline V gene lookup returns CDR1 MNHEY and CDR2 SVGEGT. The CDR3 loop spans 15 amino acids. The CDR3 DNA follows: TGTGCCAGCAGTTCTGCAGGGGGCTTTGGTGACGAGCAGTACTTC. It is translated as CASSSAGGFGDEQYF.

This clonotype was counted between two and nine times. The gene calls are TRBV5-1 and TRBJ1-1; TRBD1 matches 7 bases. The CDR3 length is 13 residues. Germline V lookup: CDR1 SGHRS, CDR2 YFSETQ. V gave up 6 bases and J gave up 5 bases; unmatched junction bases: 7. The CDR3 loop reads CASNKETGTEAFF. The CDR3, as DNA: TGCGCCAGCAACAAAGAGACAGGGACTGAAGCTTTCTTT.

A few counts support this clonotype. This chain joins TRBV5-6 and TRBJ2-1, with D possibly matching TRBD2 (5 bases). This CDR3 region has 15 residues. V lost 0 bases, J lost 8 bases, and 15 bases lay in between. CDR1 and CDR2 from the germline V gene are SGHDT and YYEEEE. CDR3 loop: CASSLALEELDEQFF. In DNA, the CDR3 is TGTGCCAGCAGCTTGGCACTGGAGGAACTGGATGAGCAGTTCTTC.

This clonotype was observed once. This rearrangement joins TRBV20-1 to TRBJ2-1, with D possibly being TRBD2 (7 bases). Trimming stripped 5 bases from V and 0 bases from J, with 14 bases between. The CDR3 sequence is 15 residues long. Germline V gives CDR1 DFQATT, CDR2 SNEGSKA (reference sequence). The CDR3 is CSALGGGFSYNEQFF. The CDR3 DNA reads TGCAGTGCTTTGGGGGGGGGCTTCTCCTACAATGAGCAGTTCTTC.

The V gene is TRBV20-1, the J gene TRBJ2-7; the D gene could be TRBD1 or TRBD2 (5 bases each). The CDR3 runs 13 residues. The V end lost 1 base, the J end lost 6 bases, and 13 bases lay between the germline ends. CDR1 DFQATT and CDR2 SNEGSKA come from the germline V gene (reference sequence). CDR3 sequence (DNA): TGCAGTGCTAGAGGGGGGAATCCTGGCGAGCAGTACTTC. The encoded protein is CSARGGNPGEQYF.

The chain is built from TRBV4-3 and TRBJ2-5, with 8 nucleotides matching TRBD1. The CDR3 is 16 residues long. V lost 0 bases to trimming and J lost 4 bases; unmatched junction nucleotides: 7. The germline gives CDR1 LGHNA, CDR2 YSLEER. The CDR3 sequence is CASSQDSRGRAETQYF. The CDR3 bases are TGCGCCAGCAGCCAAGACTCCAGGGGGCGCGCAGAGACCCAGTACTTC.

The chain combines TRBV4-3 with TRBJ2-1; TRBD1 or TRBD2 may be the D gene (5 bases each). This CDR3 region has 16 residues. Germline lookup yields CDR1 LGHNA and CDR2 YSLEER. Trimming removed 0 bases at V and 4 bases at J, with 13 bases between. As DNA, the CDR3 is TGCGCCAGCAGCCAAGATACCGGGGCTTCATACAATGAGCAGTTCTTC. This encodes CASSQDTGASYNEQFF.

J is TRBJ2-7 and V is TRBV6-2 or TRBV6-3; D is possibly TRBD2 (5 bases). CDR1 is MNHEY, CDR2 SVGEGT, per germline. Trimming cost V 4 bases and J 7 bases, with 14 bases left between them. This CDR3 region has 13 residues. CDR3 amino acids: CASSSTGVHEQYF. The CDR3 DNA sequence: TGTGCCAGCAGTTCTACCGGGGTCCATGAGCAGTACTTC.

This chain uses TRBV18 with TRBJ1-6, with D perhaps matching TRBD1 (6 bases). This CDR3 comprises 15 residues. CDR1 is KGHSH, CDR2 LQKENI, per germline. The V end lost 3 bases, the J end lost 3 bases, and 9 bases lay between the germline ends. The CDR3 reads CASSPGQNYNSPLHF. Here the CDR3 DNA reads TGTGCCAGCTCACCCGGACAGAACTATAATTCACCCCTCCACTTT.

This chain joins TRBV4-1 and TRBJ1-4; D is uncertain. This CDR3 is built from 15 residues. The V end was cut by 4 bases, the J end by 0 bases, with 9 bases between. Germline V CDR1 and CDR2: MGHRA, YSYEKL. This chain's CDR3 is CASSRGTATNEKLFF. CDR3 sequence (DNA): TGCGCCAGCAGCCGGGGAACTGCAACTAATGAAAAACTGTTTTTT.

This clonotype was seen once. The rearrangement links TRBV29-1 to TRBJ2-3, with a tentative D call TRBD2 (5 bases). Trimming removed 4 bases from V and 5 bases from J, with 16 bases in between. This CDR3 is 14 amino acids long. CDR1 and CDR2 (germline): SQVTM, ANQGSEA. DNA of the CDR3: TGCAGCGTTGGGGGTGCCGGGGTTAGAGATACGCAGTATTTT. It encodes CSVGGAGVRDTQYF.

The V and J genes are TRBV5-1 and TRBJ2-7; 8 bases match TRBD1. CDR1 is SGHRS and CDR2 is YFSETQ in the germline V gene. The V segment lost 4 bases and the J segment 9 bases; nucleotides outside the gene matches: 6. This CDR3 is built from 12 residues. In DNA, the CDR3 is TGCGCCAGCAGCCGGGACAGGAGTGGGCAGTACTTC. Amino acid sequence: CASSRDRSGQYF.

The chain is built from TRBV7-2 and TRBJ1-5, with a tentative D call TRBD1 (5 bases). CDR1 is SGHTA and CDR2 is FQGNSA in the germline V gene. The CDR3 is made up of 13 amino acids. The V end was cut by 4 bases, the J end by 6 bases, with 10 bases between. CDR3 in amino acids: CASSWGRGQPQHF. DNA of the CDR3: TGTGCCAGCAGCTGGGGGAGGGGTCAGCCCCAGCATTTT.

The chain is built from TRBV2 and TRBJ1-6, with D possibly TRBD1 on 5 matching bases. The germline V and J ends were trimmed by 2 bases and 6 bases, with 14 bases remaining between them. The CDR3 loop spans 16 amino acids. The V gene's germline CDR1 is SNHLY and CDR2 FYNNEI. CDR3 nucleotides: TGTGCCAGCAGTGAAAGTCCGGGGACCCTTAATTCACCCCTCCACTTT. Translated: CASSESPGTLNSPLHF.

In its sample, this clonotype was seen many times. The chain combines TRBV29-1 with TRBJ2-7; no firm D call. The V and J ends lost 1 base and 3 bases respectively, with 7 bases between them. This CDR3 region has 12 residues. CDR1 SQVTM and CDR2 ANQGSEA come from the germline V gene. CDR3: CSVEVSFYEQYF. CDR3 sequence (DNA): TGCAGCGTTGAAGTATCTTTCTACGAGCAGTACTTC.

The chain recombines TRBV27 with TRBJ2-5, with D perhaps TRBD1 or TRBD2 (5 bases each). The J call may be in error: the DNA end matches TRBJ2-7 better. The V gene's germline CDR1 is MNHEY and CDR2 SMNVEV (reference sequence). The CDR3 is 15 amino acids. CDR3 sequence (DNA): TGTGCCAGCAGTTTATTAGGGACGGGGCCGGGCGAGCAGTACTTC. This gives the protein CASSLLGTGPGEQYF.

The sample holds a few counts of this clonotype. The chain recombines TRBV11-2 with TRBJ2-1, with 8 bases aligning to TRBD2. Germline V gene lookup returns CDR1 SGHAT and CDR2 FQNNGV. CDR3 length equals 15 residues. Trimming cost V 4 bases and J 5 bases; bases outside gene matches: 7. This CDR3 is CASSSAGGADNEQFF. DNA of the CDR3: TGTGCCAGCAGCTCCGCGGGGGGCGCGGACAATGAGCAGTTCTTC. Variable domain in full (rest from reference TRBV11-2 and TRBJ2-1): EAGVAQSPRYKIIEKRQSVAFWCNPISGHATLYWYQQILGQGPKLLIQFQNNGVVDDSQLPKDRFSAERLKGVDSTLKIQPAKLEDSAVYLCASSSAGGADNEQFFGPGTRLTVL.